This TCR beta chain came from a study of shared T cell receptors in the human thymus. Some clones are missing from TCRdb's copy, which holds only in-frame ones; the method was immunoSEQ multiplex PCR. The data contain hundreds of thousands of clones, about 89% of them singletons. The germline V and J ends were trimmed by 5 bases and 4 bases, with 14 bases remaining between them. CDR1 is SGHAT, CDR2 FQDESV, per germline (reference sequence). This CDR3 is 14 amino acids long. These sequences were also reported in another study, on human thymus T cells. That work states: From resections taken during corrective heart surgery, the thymus tissue was obtained. Blood and thymic repertoires both appeared biased in V and J gene usage.

This chain connects TRBV11-1 to TRBJ1-2; D may be TRBD1 (5 bases). Input material: thymocytes. The sequence came from a boy under two years old with a congenital heart defect. The CDR3 nucleotides are TGTGCCAGCAGCCCACCGGGACTGAGCTATGGCTACACCTTC. As protein: CASSPPGLSYGYTF. Together with reference TRBV11-1 and TRBJ1-2, the CDR3 gives the full variable domain: EAEVAQSPRYKITEKSQAVAFWCDPISGHATLYWYRQILGQGPELLVQFQDESVVDDSQLPKDRFSAERLKGVDSTLKIQPAELGDSAMYLCASSPPGLSYGYTFGSGTRLTVV.